This is a list of T cell receptor beta chains from one sample in a study of identical twins. TCRdb fed the 5' RACE reads into MiXCR, producing one record per CDR3 protein. Altogether about 890,000 distinct CDR3 sequences are present, 12% being singletons, with the ten largest covering 1.5% to 2%. The sample also formed part of further work on yellow fever vaccine responses in identical twins.

Source material: PBMCs. The receptors shown here come from a woman under 30 in good health. Each CDR3 is given with its conserved first and last residue. The D gene is left open where the match is weak. The listing skips clone size in some rows; elsewhere it reads once, few, many or a size class.

D	size	V	J	DNA	CDR3
-	few	TRBV21-1	TRBJ2-3	TGTGCCAGCAGCAAAGAAACGGACAGCCCTAGCACAGATACGCAGTATTTT	CASSKETDSPSTDTQYF
-	few	TRBV18	TRBJ2-7	TGTGCCAGCTCACCAGCAGGACAGAGCTCCTACGAGCAGTACTTC	CASSPAGQSSYEQYF
-	-	TRBV6-1	TRBJ2-1	TGTGCCAGCAGGCTAAAACAGAGGACGAGCTCCTACAATGAGCAGTTCTTC	CASRLKQRTSSYNEQFF
-	-	TRBV28	TRBJ1-3	TGTGCCAGCAGTTTATCCCCCGGCTCCTACTCTGGAAACACCATATATTTT	CASSLSPGSYSGNTIYF
-	-	TRBV29-1	TRBJ2-2	TGCAGCGTCCAGGGGGGGTCGCTGACCGGGGAGCTGTTTTTT	CSVQGGSLTGELFF
-	once	TRBV15	TRBJ2-3	TGTGCCACCAGCAGAGGGGAAAGTAGTAGCACAGATACGCAGTATTTT	CATSRGESSSTDTQYF
-	few	TRBV20-1	TRBJ2-3	TGCAGTGCCGATGACAGAACAGATACGCAGTATTTT	CSADDRTDTQYF
-	-	TRBV6-6	TRBJ1-5	TGTGCCAGCAGGTCTGGACCGCATCAGCCCCAGCATTTT	CASRSGPHQPQHF
TRBD2	-	TRBV10-3	TRBJ2-1	TGTGCCATCTCCTTAGGGCGGGAGCCCCTCCATGAGCAGTTCTTC	CAISLGREPLHEQFF
-	-	TRBV12-3/TRBV12-4	TRBJ2-2	TGTGCCAGCAGTTATAAGAGGGGATTCACCGGGGAGCTGTTTTTT	CASSYKRGFTGELFF
-	many	TRBV2	TRBJ1-1	TGTGCCAGCTCCGGGGGGGACACATGGAACACTGAAGCTTTCTTT	CASSGGDTWNTEAFF
TRBD1	-	TRBV6-1	TRBJ1-2	TGTGCCAGCAGTGAAGCCGGCTCGACAGGGGGCGCGTATGGCTACACCTTC	CASSEAGSTGGAYGYTF
TRBD2	many	TRBV2	TRBJ2-1	TGTGCCAGCAGTGAACGAAGCGGGAGTGGTAATGAGCAGTTCTTC	CASSERSGSGNEQFF
-	few	TRBV25-1	TRBJ1-6	TGTGCCAGCAGTGAATATGAGAGAACCGACCTGGGGCCCCTCCACTTT	CASSEYERTDLGPLHF
-	many	TRBV6-2/TRBV6-3	TRBJ1-5	TGTGCCAGCAGCCCTGACAGGTCCTTTGGGCCCCAGCATTTT	CASSPDRSFGPQHF